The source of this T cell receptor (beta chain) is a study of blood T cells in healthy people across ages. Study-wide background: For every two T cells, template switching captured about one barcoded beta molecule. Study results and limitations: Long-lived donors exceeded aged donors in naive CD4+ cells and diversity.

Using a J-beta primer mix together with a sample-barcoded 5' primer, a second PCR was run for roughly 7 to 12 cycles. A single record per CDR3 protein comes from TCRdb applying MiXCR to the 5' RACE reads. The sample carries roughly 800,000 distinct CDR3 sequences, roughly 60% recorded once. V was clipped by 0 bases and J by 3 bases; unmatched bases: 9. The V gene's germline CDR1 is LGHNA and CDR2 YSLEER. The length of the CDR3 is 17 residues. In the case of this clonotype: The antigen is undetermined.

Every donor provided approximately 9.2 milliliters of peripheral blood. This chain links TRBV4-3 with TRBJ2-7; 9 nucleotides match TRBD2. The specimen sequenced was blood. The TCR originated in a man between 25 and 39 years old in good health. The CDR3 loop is CASSQDAGGPPGYEQYF. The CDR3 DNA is TGCGCCAGCAGCCAAGACGCGGGAGGGCCTCCTGGCTACGAGCAGTACTTC.